This TCR beta chain was retrieved from a study of T cell repertoires in cytomegalovirus infection. Study background: Both CMV infection and a matching HLA type were indicated by public TCR beta signatures.

This clonotype was found many times. The antigen is not known. TCRdb used MiXCR to reprocess the reads, holding one entry per CDR3 protein. The profile shows under 300,000 distinct CDR3 sequences, roughly an eighth of them singletons. Study findings and constraints: HLA-C-restricted CMV-specific TCR beta clonotypes were dominant in the ex vivo response. Individuals carrying CMV plus the relevant HLA were identified by cumulative frequency of public TCR beta families.

The V gene end was trimmed by 9 bases and the J gene end by 4 bases; junction bases not matched to a gene: 6. This CDR3 comprises 13 residues. The germline V gene encodes CDR1 SGHVS and CDR2 FQNEAQ. This TCR came from a human donor in good health (CMV status not recorded). Some clones in this sample may be carry-over from other donors' samples. What was sequenced was PBMCs. The chain has TRBV7-8 and TRBJ2-3; 8 bases match TRBD1. The chain's CDR3 is CASGAGGADTQYF. The CDR3 DNA is TGTGCCAGTGGAGCAGGGGGCGCAGATACGCAGTATTTT.